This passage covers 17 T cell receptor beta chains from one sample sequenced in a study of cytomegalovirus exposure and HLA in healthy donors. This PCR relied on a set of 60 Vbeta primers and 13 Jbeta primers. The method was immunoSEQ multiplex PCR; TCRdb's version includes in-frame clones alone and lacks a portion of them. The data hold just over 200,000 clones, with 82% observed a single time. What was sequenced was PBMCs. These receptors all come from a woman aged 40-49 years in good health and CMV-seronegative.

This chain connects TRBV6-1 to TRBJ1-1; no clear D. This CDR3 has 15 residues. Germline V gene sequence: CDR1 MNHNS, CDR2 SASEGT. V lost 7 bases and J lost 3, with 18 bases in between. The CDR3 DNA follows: TGTGCCAGCACCATCTCCGGCGGGGTGGACACTGAAGCTTTCTTT. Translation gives CASTISGGVDTEAFF.

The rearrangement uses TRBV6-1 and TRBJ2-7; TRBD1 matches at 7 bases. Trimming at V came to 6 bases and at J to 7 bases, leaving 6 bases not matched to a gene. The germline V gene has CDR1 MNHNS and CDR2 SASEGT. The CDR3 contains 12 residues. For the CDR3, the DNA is TGTGCCAGCAGGGTTACAGGGGAGGAGCAGTACTTC. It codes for CASRVTGEEQYF.

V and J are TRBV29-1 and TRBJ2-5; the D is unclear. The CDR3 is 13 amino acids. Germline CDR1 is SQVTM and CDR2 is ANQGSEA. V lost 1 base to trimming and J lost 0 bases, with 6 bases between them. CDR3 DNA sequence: TGCAGCGTTGAAGCTTTGTACCAAGAGACCCAGTACTTC. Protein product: CSVEALYQETQYF.

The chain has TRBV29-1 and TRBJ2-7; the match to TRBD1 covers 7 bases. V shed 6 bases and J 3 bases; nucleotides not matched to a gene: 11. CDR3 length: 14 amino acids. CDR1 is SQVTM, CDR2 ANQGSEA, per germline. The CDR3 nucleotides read TGCAGCGTCTCCTACAGGGGTGGAAACTACGAGCAGTACTTC. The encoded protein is CSVSYRGGNYEQYF.

Here the CDR3 reads CASSTGIGSPLHF. The CDR3 DNA reads as TGTGCCAGTTCCACAGGGATCGGTTCACCCCTCCACTTT. V is TRBV19 and J is TRBJ1-6, with D perhaps matching TRBD1 (6 bases). This CDR3 is built from 13 residues. Trimming removed 8 bases from V and 9 bases from J, with 14 bases in between. The germline V gene encodes CDR1 LNHDA and CDR2 SQIVND (reference sequence). Complete variable domain (other parts from reference TRBV19 and TRBJ1-6): DGGITQSPKYLFRKEGQNVTLSCEQNLNHDAMYWYRQDPGQGLRLIYYSQIVNDFQKGDIAEGYSVSREKKESFPLTVTSAQKNPTAFYLCASSTGIGSPLHFGNGTRLTVT.

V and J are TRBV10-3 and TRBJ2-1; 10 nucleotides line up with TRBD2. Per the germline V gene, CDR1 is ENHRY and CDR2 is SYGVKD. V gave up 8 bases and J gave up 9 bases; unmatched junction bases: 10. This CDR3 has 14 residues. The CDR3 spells CAIGASGSRSEQFF. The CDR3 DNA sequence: TGTGCCATCGGGGCTAGCGGGAGTCGCAGTGAGCAGTTCTTC.

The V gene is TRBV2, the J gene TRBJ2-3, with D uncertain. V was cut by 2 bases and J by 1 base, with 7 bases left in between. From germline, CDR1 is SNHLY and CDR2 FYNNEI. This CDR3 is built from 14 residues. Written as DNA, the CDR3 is TGTGCCAGCAGTGAAAATCGGGGCACAGATACGCAGTATTTT. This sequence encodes CASSENRGTDTQYF.

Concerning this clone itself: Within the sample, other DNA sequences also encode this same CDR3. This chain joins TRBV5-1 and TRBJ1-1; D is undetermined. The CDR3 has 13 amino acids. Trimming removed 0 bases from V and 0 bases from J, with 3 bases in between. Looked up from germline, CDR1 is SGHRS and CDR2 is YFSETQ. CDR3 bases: TGCGCCAGCAGCTTGGCAGTGAACACTGAAGCTTTCTTT. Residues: CASSLAVNTEAFF.

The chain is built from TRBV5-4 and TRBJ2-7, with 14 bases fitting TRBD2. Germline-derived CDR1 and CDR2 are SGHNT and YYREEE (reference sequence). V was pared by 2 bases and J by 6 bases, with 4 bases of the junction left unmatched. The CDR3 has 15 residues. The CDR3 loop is CASSLGTSGSFEQYF. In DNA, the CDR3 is TGTGCCAGCAGCTTAGGGACTAGCGGGAGTTTCGAGCAGTACTTC. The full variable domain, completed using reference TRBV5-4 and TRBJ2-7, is ETGVTQSPTHLIKTRGQQVTLRCSSQSGHNTVSWYQQALGQGPQFIFQYYREEENGRGNFPPRFSGLQFPNYSSELNVNALELDDSALYLCASSLGTSGSFEQYFGPGTRLTVT.

The DNA for the CDR3 is TGTGCCAGCAGCTTATACAGGGGGCGCGGTAGGGAAAAACTGTTTTTT. It translates to CASSLYRGRGREKLFF. This rearrangement joins TRBV7-6 to TRBJ1-4, with 9 bases fitting TRBD1. With V trimmed by 2 bases and J by 8 bases, 9 bases remained unmatched. Germline CDR1 reads SGHVS; CDR2 reads FNYEAQ. The CDR3 is 16 residues long.

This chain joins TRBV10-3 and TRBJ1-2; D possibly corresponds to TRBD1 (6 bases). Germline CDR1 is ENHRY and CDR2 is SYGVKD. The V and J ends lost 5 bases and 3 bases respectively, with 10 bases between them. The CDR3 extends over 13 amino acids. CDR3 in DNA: TGTGCCATCAGTCAACAGGGAGACTATGGCTACACCTTC. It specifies CAISQQGDYGYTF.

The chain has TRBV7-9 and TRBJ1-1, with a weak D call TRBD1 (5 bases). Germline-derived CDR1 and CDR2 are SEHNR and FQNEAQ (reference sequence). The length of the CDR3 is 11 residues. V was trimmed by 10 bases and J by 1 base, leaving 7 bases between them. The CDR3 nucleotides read TGTGCCATCGGGGGGAACACTGAAGCTTTCTTT. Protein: CAIGGNTEAFF. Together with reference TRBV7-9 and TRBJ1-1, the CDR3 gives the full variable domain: DTGVSQNPRHKITKRGQNVTFRCDPISEHNRLYWYRQTLGQGPEFLTYFQNEAQLEKSRLLSDRFSAERPKGSFSTLEIQRTEQGDSAMYLCAIGGNTEAFFGQGTRLTVV.

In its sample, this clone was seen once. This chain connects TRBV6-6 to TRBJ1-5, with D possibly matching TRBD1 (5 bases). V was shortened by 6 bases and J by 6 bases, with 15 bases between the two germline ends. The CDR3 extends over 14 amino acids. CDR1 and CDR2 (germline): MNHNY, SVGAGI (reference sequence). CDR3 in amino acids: CASRDRGEGQPQHF. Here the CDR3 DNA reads TGTGCCAGCAGGGATCGGGGGGAGGGTCAGCCCCAGCATTTT.

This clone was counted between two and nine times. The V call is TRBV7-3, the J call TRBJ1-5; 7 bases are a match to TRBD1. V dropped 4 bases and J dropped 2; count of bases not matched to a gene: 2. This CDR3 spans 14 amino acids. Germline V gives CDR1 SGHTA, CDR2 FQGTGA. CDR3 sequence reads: CASSSTGGNQPQHF. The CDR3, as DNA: TGTGCCAGCAGCTCCACAGGGGGCAATCAGCCCCAGCATTTT. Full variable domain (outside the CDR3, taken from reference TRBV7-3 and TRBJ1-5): GAGVSQTPSNKVTEKGKYVELRCDPISGHTALYWYRQSLGQGPEFLIYFQGTGAADDSGLPNDRFFAVRPEGSVSTLKIQRTERGDSAVYLCASSSTGGNQPQHFGDGTRLSIL.

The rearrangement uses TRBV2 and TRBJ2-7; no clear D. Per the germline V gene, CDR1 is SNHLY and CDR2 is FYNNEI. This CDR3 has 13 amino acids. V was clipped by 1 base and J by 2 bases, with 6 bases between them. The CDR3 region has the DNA TGTGCCAGCAGTGAAGGGCGGACCTACGAGCAGTACTTC. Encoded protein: CASSEGRTYEQYF. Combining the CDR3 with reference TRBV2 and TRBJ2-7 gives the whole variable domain EPEVTQTPSHQVTQMGQEVILRCVPISNHLYFYWYRQILGQKVEFLVSFYNNEISEKSEIFDDQFSVERPDGSNFTLKIRSTKLEDSAMYFCASSEGRTYEQYFGPGTRLTVT.

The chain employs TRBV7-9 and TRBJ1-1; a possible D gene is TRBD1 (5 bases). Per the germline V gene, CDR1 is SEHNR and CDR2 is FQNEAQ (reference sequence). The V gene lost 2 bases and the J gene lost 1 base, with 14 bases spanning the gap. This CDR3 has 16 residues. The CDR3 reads CASSLLPRGRNTEAFF. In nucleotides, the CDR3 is TGTGCCAGCAGCTTACTCCCACGGGGGAGGAACACTGAAGCTTTCTTT.

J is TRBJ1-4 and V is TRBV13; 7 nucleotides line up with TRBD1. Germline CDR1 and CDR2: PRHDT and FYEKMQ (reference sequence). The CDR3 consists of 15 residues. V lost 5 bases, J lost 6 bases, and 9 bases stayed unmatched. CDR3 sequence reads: CASSGRQGVYEKLFF. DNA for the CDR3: TGTGCCAGCAGCGGACGACAGGGTGTTTATGAAAAACTGTTTTTT. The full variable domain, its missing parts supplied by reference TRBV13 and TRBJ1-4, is AAGVIQSPRHLIKEKRETATLKCYPIPRHDTVYWYQQGPGQDPQFLISFYEKMQSDKGSIPDRFSAQQFSDYHSELNMSSLELGDSALYFCASSGRQGVYEKLFFGSGTQLSVL.